The clone carrying this TCR beta chain was recorded only once. The data are from a study of blood T cell repertoires in COVID-19. The wider study: The origin of the acute and convalescent COVID-19 samples was the United States, Italy and Spain. Sample material is recorded as cDNA or gDNA derived from T cells, B-cell-depleted T cells, or PBMCs.

CDR1 is SGDLS, CDR2 YYNGEE, per germline. Trimming took 3 bases from V and 4 from J; bases not matched to a gene: 6. The CDR3 length is 15 residues. Authors' methods: It was from reference gene primer amplification that nucleated cell counts were estimated. The data were produced by immunoSEQ multiplex PCR, yet TCRdb's version contains in-frame clones alone and is incomplete. For V, J and clone size, that table is used; D and trimming come from the DNA. Of approximately 82,000 clones listed, around four fifths are singletons. The specimen sequenced was peripheral blood. The chain combines TRBV9 with TRBJ2-2, with 7 bases that match TRBD1. The sequence was obtained from a woman in her 70s with active or convalescent COVID-19. DNA of the CDR3: TGTGCCAGCAGCGAAGACAGGGCTGGCACCGGGGAGCTGTTTTTT. Protein: CASSEDRAGTGELFF. The full variable domain, completed using reference TRBV9 and TRBJ2-2, is DSGVTQTPKHLITATGQRVTLRCSPRSGDLSVYWYQQSLDQGLQFLIQYYNGEERAKGNILERFSAQQFPDLHSELNLSSLELGDSALYFCASSEDRAGTGELFFGEGSRLTVL.